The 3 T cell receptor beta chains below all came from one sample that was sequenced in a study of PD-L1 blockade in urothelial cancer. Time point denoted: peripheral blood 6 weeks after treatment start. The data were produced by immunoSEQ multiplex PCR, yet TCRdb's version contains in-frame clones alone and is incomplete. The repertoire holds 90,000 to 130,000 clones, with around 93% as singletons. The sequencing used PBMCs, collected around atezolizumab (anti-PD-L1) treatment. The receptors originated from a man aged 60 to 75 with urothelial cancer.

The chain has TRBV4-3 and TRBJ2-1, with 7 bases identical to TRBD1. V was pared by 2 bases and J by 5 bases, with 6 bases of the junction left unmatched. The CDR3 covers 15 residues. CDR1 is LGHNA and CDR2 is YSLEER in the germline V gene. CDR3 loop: CASSQTTGTDNEQFF. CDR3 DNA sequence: TGCGCCAGCAGCCAAACTACCGGGACAGACAATGAGCAGTTCTTC.

CDR3 sequence: CASSPPGTDTQYF. In nucleotides, the CDR3 is TGTGCCAGCAGCCCCCCGGGTACAGATACGCAGTATTTT. The chain couples TRBV7-3 to TRBJ2-3; D call uncertain. The CDR3 is 13 residues long. The V gene's germline CDR1 is SGHTA and CDR2 FQGTGA. V dropped 5 bases and J dropped 3 bases, with 9 bases sitting between them.

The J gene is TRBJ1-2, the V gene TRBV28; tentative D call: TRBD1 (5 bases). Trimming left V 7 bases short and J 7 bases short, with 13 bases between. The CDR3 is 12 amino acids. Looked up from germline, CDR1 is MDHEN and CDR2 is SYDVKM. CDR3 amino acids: CASTAGLSGYTF. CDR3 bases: TGTGCCAGCACTGCAGGGCTAAGTGGCTACACCTTC.